Shown below are 5 T cell receptor beta chains from a single sample sequenced in a study of T cell changes during pregnancy in multiple sclerosis. Sequencing was performed with immunoSEQ multiplex PCR; in TCRdb, only in-frame clones are kept and a portion is missing. The data show 20,000 to 25,000 clones, approximately 84% seen once. The source material was CD8+ T cells from peripheral blood mononuclear cells, sampled after pregnancy. Receptors originate from a female donor with multiple sclerosis, enrolled in a pregnancy study.

This clone was recorded once. This rearrangement joins TRBV7-9 to TRBJ2-7; D is uncertain. Germline loops: CDR1 SEHNR, CDR2 FQNEAQ (reference sequence). V gave up 8 bases and J gave up 3 bases, with 20 bases separating them. The CDR3 loop spans 15 amino acids. As DNA, the CDR3 is TGTGCCAGCGGCCCTCGCGGCACGCCGGACTACGAGCAGTACTTC. This sequence encodes CASGPRGTPDYEQYF.

This clone appeared a single time. The chain links TRBV21-1 to TRBJ1-4; TRBD1 is the table's D call and was not checked against the DNA. TRBV21-1 is tagged as a pseudogene. This CDR3 contains 17 residues. Here the CDR3 DNA reads TGTGCCAGCAGCAAATCTGGGGGCTTGACAACTAATGAAAAACTGTTTTTT. Its protein product is CASSKSGGLTTNEKLFF.

This clone was observed a handful of times. The V gene is TRBV7-9, the J gene TRBJ2-7, with 7 bases lining up with TRBD1. This CDR3 is 16 amino acids long. V trimming: 6 bases; J trimming: 5 bases; junction bases outside the gene matches: 16. Germline assignment: CDR1 SEHNR and CDR2 FQNEAQ (reference sequence). The DNA of the CDR3 is TGTGCCAGCAGTGACAGGGTAAGGTCGGAGAGCAACGAGCAGTACTTC. It codes for CASSDRVRSESNEQYF. The full variable domain, rest sourced from reference TRBV7-9 and TRBJ2-7, is DTGVSQNPRHKITKRGQNVTFRCDPISEHNRLYWYRQTLGQGPEFLTYFQNEAQLEKSRLLSDRFSAERPKGSFSTLEIQRTEQGDSAMYLCASSDRVRSESNEQYFGPGTRLTVT.

The chain employs TRBV28 and TRBJ2-7, with a possible D match to TRBD1 (6 bases). Germline CDR1 MDHEN, CDR2 SYDVKM. The CDR3 is 13 residues long. V lost 4 bases, J lost 4 bases, and 11 bases lay in between. The CDR3, as DNA: TGTGCCAGCAGTTGGGCAGGGGAGTACGAGCAGTACTTC. It specifies CASSWAGEYEQYF.

The V and J genes are TRBV6-4 and TRBJ2-3; TRBD1 aligns across 8 bases. Germline assignment: CDR1 MRHNA and CDR2 SNTAGT. V lost 8 bases and J lost 2; bases outside the gene matches: 9. The CDR3 runs to 15 residues. The chain's CDR3 is CASRPSTGDTDTQYF. CDR3 nucleotides: TGTGCCAGCCGACCCTCGACAGGGGACACAGATACGCAGTATTTT.